This record looks at one TCR beta chain sequence and its context. The antigen remains undetermined. This specimen belongs to a study of T cell responses to AZD1222 COVID-19 vaccine. Clones were read by immunoSEQ multiplex PCR, and TCRdb kept only the in-frame ones, dropping some. The sample yields some 99,000 clones, nearly 90% seen once. Regarding the study as a whole: After the peak T cell response, and only then, were repertoires sampled.

V lost 0 bases, J lost 4 bases, and 7 bases lay in between. CDR1 KGHSH and CDR2 LQKENI come from the germline V gene. The CDR3 runs 14 residues. The sequencing used peripheral blood, collected on day 0 of MenACWY control vaccination. The gene calls are TRBV18 and TRBJ1-3; D gene ambiguous. This clonotype originated in an adult in good health. CDR3 nucleotides: TGTGCCAGCTCACCACCGGGGTCAGGAAACACCATATATTTT. This encodes CASSPPGSGNTIYF. Together with reference TRBV18 and TRBJ1-3, the CDR3 gives the full variable domain: NAGVMQNPRHLVRRRGQEARLRCSPMKGHSHVYWYRQLPEEGLKFMVYLQKENIIDESGMPKERFSAEFPKEGPSILRIQQVVRGDSAAYFCASSPPGSGNTIYFGEGSWLTVV.